The next 10 T cell receptor beta chains were all read from a single sample in a study of T cell repertoires in cytomegalovirus infection. TCRdb reprocessed the reads via MiXCR and lists one record per CDR3 protein. Here the sample spans approximately 100,000 distinct CDR3 sequences, under 25% being singletons. The sample was CD8+ T cells from PBMCs. These receptors all stem from a human donor in good health (CMV status not recorded). Some clones in this sample may be carry-over from other donors' samples.

The chain recombines TRBV10-3 with TRBJ2-1; D is unclear. V was trimmed by 10 bases and J by 7 bases, leaving 11 bases between them. This CDR3 has 11 amino acids. The germline CDR1 and CDR2 sequences are ENHRY and SYGVKD. The CDR3 sequence: CATEWGNEQFF. Here the CDR3 DNA reads TGTGCCACCGAGTGGGGAAATGAGCAGTTCTTC.

The table lists this clonotype with many counts. The genes are TRBV20-1 and TRBJ1-1; a possible D gene is TRBD1 (6 bases). CDR1 is DFQATT, CDR2 SNEGSKA, per germline (reference sequence). CDR3 size: 12 residues. V was shortened by 6 bases and J by 3 bases, with 11 bases between the two germline ends. In DNA, the CDR3 is TGCAGTGCCCTAAAGGGGGACACTGAAGCTTTCTTT. Its translation is CSALKGDTEAFF.

The chain links TRBV15 to TRBJ1-1; D may be TRBD1 (6 bases). Germline V gene data show CDR1 as LNHNV and CDR2 as YYDKDF (reference sequence). The CDR3 contains 15 residues. Trimming stripped 0 bases from V and 3 bases from J, with 11 bases between. The CDR3 nucleotides are TGTGCCACCAGCAGAGAGGCAGGGGCGGACACTGAAGCTTTCTTT. Translation gives CATSREAGADTEAFF.

J is TRBJ1-1 and V is TRBV5-1; D gene ambiguous. Trimming took 0 bases from V and 2 from J, leaving 11 bases between them. The germline gives CDR1 SGHRS, CDR2 YFSETQ. This CDR3 has 15 amino acids. The CDR3 protein is CASSLGVLDNTEAFF. The CDR3 coding sequence is TGCGCCAGCAGCTTGGGGGTCCTGGATAACACTGAAGCTTTCTTT.

The rearrangement joins TRBV6-1 to TRBJ1-5; D is possibly TRBD1 (6 bases). The length of the CDR3 is 18 residues. V was trimmed by 3 bases and J by 0 bases, leaving 18 bases between them. Germline V gives CDR1 MNHNS, CDR2 SASEGT. CDR3 DNA sequence: TGTGCCAGCAGTGACCTGGGGGGGCCACGTTTTAGCAATCAGCCCCAGCATTTT. It translates to CASSDLGGPRFSNQPQHF.

The chain links TRBV24-1 to TRBJ2-2; 8 nucleotides align to TRBD1. CDR3 size: 13 residues. The germline V gene encodes CDR1 KGHDR and CDR2 SFDVKD. V shed 8 bases and J 3 bases; nucleotides not matched to a gene: 1. CDR3 loop: CATMTGDTGELFF. DNA for the CDR3: TGTGCCACCATGACAGGGGACACCGGGGAGCTGTTTTTT.

The chain links TRBV28 to TRBJ2-5; 10 bases line up with TRBD2. CDR1 and CDR2 (germline): MDHEN, SYDVKM. The trim removed 6 bases at V and 1 base at J, leaving 2 bases unmatched. The CDR3 has 14 residues. CDR3 sequence reads: CASRGLAVQETQYF. CDR3 nucleotide sequence: TGTGCCAGCAGAGGACTAGCGGTCCAAGAGACCCAGTACTTC.

V is TRBV7-9 and J is TRBJ1-2; D is unresolved. Germline V gives CDR1 SEHNR, CDR2 FQNEAQ (reference sequence). This CDR3 has 16 residues. V lost 1 base and J 0 bases, leaving 12 bases between the germline ends. The CDR3 bases are TGTGCCAGCAGCTTAGGTGGGCCAGAAGCTAACTATGGCTACACCTTC. The encoded protein is CASSLGGPEANYGYTF.

This clonotype turned up a few times. V and J are TRBV7-9 and TRBJ1-4; 9 nucleotides match TRBD1. J gave up 8 bases and V 8 bases, and 12 bases lay outside the gene matches. Germline CDR1 is SEHNR and CDR2 is FQNEAQ (reference sequence). This CDR3 is built from 15 residues. CDR3 protein: CASESSRDREEKLFF. CDR3 DNA: TGTGCCAGCGAAAGTTCCCGGGACAGGGAGGAAAAACTGTTTTTT.

This clonotype was seen only a few times. This chain links TRBV19 with TRBJ2-1, with TRBD2 as a possible D gene (7 bases). The germline V gene has CDR1 LNHDA and CDR2 SQIVND (reference sequence). This CDR3 region has 14 residues. Trimming pared 7 bases from V and 12 bases from J, leaving 22 bases between. The CDR3 region is CASTHSGGNPRQFF. CDR3 sequence (DNA): TGTGCCAGTACTCACTCGGGGGGCAATCCCCGGCAGTTCTTC.